This T cell receptor (beta chain) was captured by sequencing in a study of tumor-infiltrating lymphocytes in primary liver carcinoma. The study, taken as a whole, reports: A small share of top clones, only about 7-25%, was found in all five tumor regions.

As to this clonotype: Its antigen is unknown. This CDR3 is missing its conserved last phenylalanine or tryptophan, likely due to a read error.

The approximately 17-34 mg bulk tissue piece was not sorted before simultaneous RNA and DNA extraction. Germline-derived CDR1 and CDR2 are MNHNY and SVGAGI (reference sequence). The CDR3 is made up of 16 amino acids. Total RNA amounting to about 520 ng was the source from which TCR beta cDNA was made with a constant-region primer. Modified slightly, ARM-PCR produced TCR beta libraries over three nested multiplex PCR rounds. Rounds one and two of PCR, each of 10 cycles, were primed with TRBV1-TRBV30 forward primers and a C-beta reverse primer. TCRdb re-called the multiplex PCR reads through MiXCR, storing one row per CDR3 protein. The table lists 50,000 or so distinct CDR3 sequences, roughly 80% of them singletons, with less than 25% in the top ten.

The sequenced sample consisted of liver tumor tissue from sampling region 5. Subset in this sample: tumor region T5, tumor centre. The origin of this receptor is a man aged 35 to 55 with primary liver carcinoma and hepatitis B virus infection. The rearrangement uses TRBV6-6 and TRBJ1-2, with 7 bases identical to TRBD1. CDR3: CANSSRRDSSNYGYTV. CDR3 sequence (DNA): TGTGCCAACAGTTCTAGGCGGGACAGCTCTAACTATGGCTACACCGTC.